This is a list of T cell receptor beta chains from one sample in a study of identical twins. TCRdb recomputed calls from the 5' RACE reads with MiXCR, one row per CDR3 protein. The data show 300,000 to 400,000 distinct CDR3 sequences, roughly 9% seen once. Sequencing was done on a sample of naive T cells sorted from blood. The receptors were gathered from a woman aged 45-59 years in good health. Both conserved end residues are part of each CDR3.

j_gene: TRBJ1-5; v_gene: TRBV12-3/TRBV12-4; CDR3aa: CASRWGQGLNQPQHF
j_gene: TRBJ1-4; v_gene: TRBV5-5; CDR3aa: CASSRRQGKATNEKLFF
j_gene: TRBJ2-1; v_gene: TRBV7-3; CDR3aa: CASSLIGENEQFF
j_gene: TRBJ2-1; v_gene: TRBV20-1; CDR3aa: CSAESGTSDNEQFF
j_gene: TRBJ2-1; v_gene: TRBV29-1; CDR3aa: CSAGDYNEQFF
j_gene: TRBJ1-4; v_gene: TRBV7-9; CDR3aa: CASNPGQVSEKLFF
j_gene: TRBJ2-7; v_gene: TRBV4-1; CDR3aa: CASSQDRGARNEQYF
j_gene: TRBJ2-1; v_gene: TRBV9; CDR3aa: CASSVALGLAAYNEQFF
j_gene: TRBJ1-1; v_gene: TRBV29-1; CDR3aa: CSVGGRGNTEAFF
j_gene: TRBJ2-7; v_gene: TRBV5-1; CDR3aa: CASSLVQSEQYF
j_gene: TRBJ2-3; v_gene: TRBV15; CDR3aa: CATSRASGIGDTQYF
j_gene: TRBJ2-7; v_gene: TRBV14; CDR3aa: CASADLVVQYF
j_gene: TRBJ1-4; v_gene: TRBV29-1; CDR3aa: CSVAAGGSNEKLFF
j_gene: TRBJ1-1; v_gene: TRBV12-3/TRBV12-4; CDR3aa: CASSPPGGTEAFF
j_gene: TRBJ2-3; v_gene: TRBV5-1; CDR3aa: CASSFRNTHTDTQYF
j_gene: TRBJ1-2; v_gene: TRBV5-4; CDR3aa: CASSPGPALYTF
j_gene: TRBJ1-5; v_gene: TRBV12-3/TRBV12-4; CDR3aa: CASRSPDWTGAAQPQHF
j_gene: TRBJ2-7; v_gene: TRBV24-1; CDR3aa: CATSDSPDRGYEQYF
j_gene: TRBJ2-7; v_gene: TRBV20-1; CDR3aa: CSARDLLRDNYEQYF
j_gene: TRBJ2-3; v_gene: TRBV20-1; CDR3aa: CSAPSPGLAVTDTQYF
j_gene: TRBJ1-2; v_gene: TRBV4-1; CDR3aa: CASSQEGSRYGYTF
j_gene: TRBJ2-1; v_gene: TRBV5-1; CDR3aa: CASSFRGRVNEQFF
j_gene: TRBJ2-1; v_gene: TRBV11-3; CDR3aa: CASSSLAANSYNEQFF
j_gene: TRBJ2-1; v_gene: TRBV24-1; CDR3aa: CATSDGTTFNEQFF
j_gene: TRBJ1-5; v_gene: TRBV5-6; CDR3aa: CASSSSDRDVQPQHF
j_gene: TRBJ2-7; v_gene: TRBV15; CDR3aa: CATSREELDEQYF
j_gene: TRBJ2-1; v_gene: TRBV14; CDR3aa: CASSQDRTSGRMYNEQFF
j_gene: TRBJ2-2; v_gene: TRBV20-1; CDR3aa: CSARAGTPFNGELFF
j_gene: TRBJ2-5; v_gene: TRBV12-3/TRBV12-4; CDR3aa: CASSSTDRGQWETQYF
j_gene: TRBJ1-5; v_gene: TRBV5-6; CDR3aa: CASSFGGTHQPQHF
j_gene: TRBJ1-1; v_gene: TRBV3-1; CDR3aa: CASSHAGTEAFF
j_gene: TRBJ2-1; v_gene: TRBV5-1; CDR3aa: CASSLVPGVNGNEQFF
j_gene: TRBJ1-5; v_gene: TRBV7-2; CDR3aa: CASSWTQTPGWPQHF
j_gene: TRBJ2-2; v_gene: TRBV9; CDR3aa: CASGRQGWTGELFF
j_gene: TRBJ2-1; v_gene: TRBV4-1; CDR3aa: CASSQLAGELEQFF
j_gene: TRBJ1-5; v_gene: TRBV27; CDR3aa: CASSLKGRDNQPQHF
j_gene: TRBJ2-5; v_gene: TRBV7-6; CDR3aa: CASSPGSGGPGETQYF
j_gene: TRBJ1-1; v_gene: TRBV4-2; CDR3aa: CASSLVLDTEAFF
j_gene: TRBJ2-1; v_gene: TRBV28; CDR3aa: CATGTVYNEQFF
j_gene: TRBJ2-5; v_gene: TRBV5-1; CDR3aa: CASSLNQETQYF
j_gene: TRBJ1-4; v_gene: TRBV3-1; CDR3aa: CASSQGPGVDEKLFF
j_gene: TRBJ1-1; v_gene: TRBV29-1; CDR3aa: CSFGLTNTEAFF
j_gene: TRBJ1-2; v_gene: TRBV5-1; CDR3aa: CASSLRVDYGYTF
j_gene: TRBJ2-3; v_gene: TRBV7-9; CDR3aa: CASRTGTSTDTQYF
j_gene: TRBJ2-7; v_gene: TRBV7-6; CDR3aa: CASSEGRSGRANEQYF
j_gene: TRBJ1-1; v_gene: TRBV10-2; CDR3aa: CASSDWLGDTEAFF
j_gene: TRBJ2-4; v_gene: TRBV6-2/TRBV6-3; CDR3aa: CASSYSYLPTAKNIQYF
j_gene: TRBJ1-5; v_gene: TRBV11-2; CDR3aa: CASSLDLGGGQPQHF